A single TCR beta chain is shown here with its context. What it recognizes is unknown. The sort gate was single viable CD3+CD4+CD8-CD45RO+ cells for memory CD4+ T cells. Positive selection with CD4 microbeads enriched total CD4+ T cells. The source of the sample is a study of memory CD4+ T cells and cytomegalovirus serostatus. On the study more broadly: Donors were healthy Belgian adults, fewer than ten CMV seropositive and around 23 seronegative. Study-wide results and caveats: Each of 65 to 70 CMV-associated TCRbeta sequences occurred in one to five individuals.

The germline V gene encodes CDR1 SGHNT and CDR2 YYREEE (reference sequence). V was clipped by 4 bases and J by 2 bases, with 11 bases between them. This CDR3 region has 14 residues. Original processing notes: After removing out-of-frame reads, over 2 million distinct TCRbeta sequences remained. Produced via immunoSEQ multiplex PCR; TCRdb's table is partial and in-frame only. V, J and clone size are those of that table, while D and trimming were read from the DNA. The table has 84,000 or so clones, around 80% seen once. The sequencing sample was made of memory CD4+ T cells from blood. This receptor was obtained from an adult in good health and CMV-seronegative. The genes are TRBV5-4 and TRBJ2-3; D not resolved. This CDR3 reads CASSQDRATDTQYF. The CDR3 DNA sequence: TGTGCCAGCAGCCAGGACCGAGCCACAGATACGCAGTATTTT.